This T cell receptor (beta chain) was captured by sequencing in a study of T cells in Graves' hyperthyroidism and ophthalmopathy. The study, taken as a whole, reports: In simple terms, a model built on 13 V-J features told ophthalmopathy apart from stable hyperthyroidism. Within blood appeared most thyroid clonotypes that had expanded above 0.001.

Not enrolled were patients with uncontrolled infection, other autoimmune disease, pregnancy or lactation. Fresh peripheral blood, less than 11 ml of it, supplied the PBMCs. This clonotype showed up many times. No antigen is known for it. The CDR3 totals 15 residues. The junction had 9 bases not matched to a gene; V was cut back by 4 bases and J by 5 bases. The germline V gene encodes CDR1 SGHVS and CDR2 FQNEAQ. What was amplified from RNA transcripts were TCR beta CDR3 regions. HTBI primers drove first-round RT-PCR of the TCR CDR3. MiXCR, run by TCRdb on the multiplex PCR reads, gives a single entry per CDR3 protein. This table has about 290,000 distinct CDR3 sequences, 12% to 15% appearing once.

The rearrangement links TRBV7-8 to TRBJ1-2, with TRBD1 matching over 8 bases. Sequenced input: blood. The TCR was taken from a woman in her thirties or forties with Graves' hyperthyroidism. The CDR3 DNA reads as TGTGCCAGCAGCTCGACCCAGGGGGCTGGGTATGGCTACACCTTC. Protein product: CASSSTQGAGYGYTF.